These 28 T cell receptor beta chains share one sample of origin, sequenced in a study of radiotherapy plus CTLA-4 blockade in lung cancer. Only in-frame clones appear in the TCRdb table, and some are missing; sequencing was by immunoSEQ multiplex PCR. The top ten clones hold 16% of a sample with 55,000 to 85,000 clones, about 72% of them seen once. The specimen was peripheral blood, collected from a patient treated with radiotherapy plus ipilimumab. All receptors come from a human donor with non-small cell lung cancer whose response to radiotherapy plus ipilimumab could not be evaluated. Some clones in this sample may be carry-over from other donors' samples.

This clone was detected only a few times. The CDR3 sequence: CASSIGTGWADTQYF. The CDR3 nucleotides read TGTGCCAGCAGCATCGGGACAGGGTGGGCAGATACGCAGTATTTT. The V and J genes are TRBV7-2 and TRBJ2-3; 9 nucleotides agree with TRBD1. The CDR3 is 15 amino acids. Trimming took 5 bases from V and 4 from J; bases not matched to a gene: 7. Germline CDR1 reads SGHTA; CDR2 reads FQGNSA. The full variable domain, with the rest looked up from reference TRBV7-2 and TRBJ2-3, is GAGVSQSPSNKVTEKGKDVELRCDPISGHTALYWYRQSLGQGLEFLIYFQGNSAPDKSGLPSDRFSAERTGGSVSTLTIQRTQQEDSAVYLCASSIGTGWADTQYFGPGTRLTVL.

This clone was counted between two and nine times. V gene TRBV5-1 combines with J gene TRBJ1-3; the match to TRBD1 covers 7 bases. CDR1 SGHRS and CDR2 YFSETQ come from the germline V gene. V shed 0 bases and J 4 bases; nucleotides not matched to a gene: 4. The CDR3 is made up of 15 amino acids. CDR3 sequence reads: CASSLGRGIGNTIYF. In DNA form, the CDR3 reads TGCGCCAGCAGCTTGGGCAGGGGGATAGGAAACACCATATATTTT.

V and J are TRBV6-5 and TRBJ1-2, with D possibly matching TRBD1 (5 bases). CDR1 and CDR2 (germline): MNHEY, SVGAGI. The germline V and J ends were trimmed by 6 bases and 7 bases, with 21 bases remaining between them. The CDR3 is 15 residues long. CDR3 nucleotides: TGTGCCAGCAGGGCCACTCCCTCGGGAGGGGCTGGCTACACCTTC. This codes for CASRATPSGGAGYTF.

The rearrangement uses TRBV6-1 and TRBJ1-1; D might be TRBD1 (5 bases). The V and J ends lost 3 bases and 4 bases respectively, with 12 bases between them. Germline CDR1 reads MNHNS; CDR2 reads SASEGT. The CDR3 totals 14 residues. CDR3 in DNA: TGTGCCAGCAGTGAGCAGGGTAGGGGCACTGAAGCTTTCTTT. Its translation: CASSEQGRGTEAFF.

This clone was recorded a few times. The chain employs TRBV4-2 and TRBJ1-4, with a weak D call TRBD1 (6 bases). The CDR3 sequence is 15 residues long. The V gene lost 5 bases and the J gene lost 8 bases, with 18 bases spanning the gap. Germline V gene lookup returns CDR1 LGHNA and CDR2 YNFKEQ. The CDR3 loop is CASSTNRALGEKLFF. In DNA, the CDR3 is TGTGCCAGCAGCACAAACAGGGCGTTAGGGGAAAAACTGTTTTTT.

The chain links TRBV1 to TRBJ2-1; the D call in the table, TRBD2, was not verified against the DNA. TRBV1 is deemed a pseudogene. This CDR3 comprises 17 residues. The CDR3 region is CTSSQQTASDNYNEQFF. The CDR3 bases are TGCACCAGCAGCCAACAGACTGCTAGCGATAATTACAATGAGCAGTTCTTC.

The chain couples TRBV5-1 to TRBJ2-6, with D possibly TRBD2 on 5 matching bases. Germline loops: CDR1 SGHRS, CDR2 YFSETQ. The germline V and J ends were trimmed by 4 bases and 2 bases, with 13 bases remaining between them. The CDR3 contains 16 residues. The CDR3 sequence: CASSPRGFTGANVLTF. The CDR3 region has the DNA TGCGCCAGCAGCCCCCGCGGGTTCACTGGGGCCAACGTCCTGACTTTC.

This chain joins TRBV6-1 and TRBJ2-5, with 8 bases matching TRBD1. This CDR3 is built from 15 residues. The ends lost 5 bases at V and 2 bases at J; junction bases unmatched: 7. Germline CDR1 and CDR2: MNHNS and SASEGT. The DNA for the CDR3 is TGTGCCAGCAGTCTTCGGGACAGGCTACAAGAGACCCAGTACTTC. It translates to CASSLRDRLQETQYF.

The V gene is TRBV29-1, the J gene TRBJ2-7, with D maybe TRBD1 (5 bases). Germline lookup yields CDR1 SQVTM and CDR2 ANQGSEA. V lost 4 bases and J lost 2, with 6 bases in between. This CDR3 has 11 residues. The CDR3: CSVGRAYEQYF. In nucleotides, the CDR3 is TGCAGCGTTGGCAGGGCCTACGAGCAGTACTTC.

This clone came up once. V and J are TRBV5-1 and TRBJ2-7; the match to TRBD1 covers 8 bases. CDR3 size: 14 residues. Germline V gene sequence: CDR1 SGHRS, CDR2 YFSETQ. The ends lost 6 bases at V and 6 bases at J; junction bases unmatched: 11. The CDR3 is CASMTGATGGEQYF. The CDR3 bases are TGCGCCAGCATGACAGGGGCTACCGGGGGCGAGCAGTACTTC.

Regarding this clone: The missing conserved phenylalanine or tryptophan at the end of this CDR3 makes a read error likely. This chain joins TRBV7-2 and TRBJ2-7; 9 positions agree with TRBD1. Germline loops: CDR1 SGHTA, CDR2 FQGNSA. Losses at the gene ends were 1 base for V and 3 bases for J; bases not matched to a gene: 4. The CDR3 sequence is 15 residues long. As DNA, the CDR3 is TGTGCCAGCAGCTTAGAGGGGACAGGGCTCTACGAGCAGTACTCC. This encodes CASSLEGTGLYEQYS.

V and J are TRBV30 and TRBJ2-7, with 8 bases identical to TRBD1. V shed 3 bases, J shed 1 base, and the junction held 5 bases outside the gene matches. Germline V gene lookup returns CDR1 GTSNPN and CDR2 SVGIG (reference sequence). This CDR3 has 14 residues. CDR3 sequence reads: CAWRGQGASYEQYF. CDR3 DNA: TGTGCCTGGAGAGGGCAGGGGGCTTCCTACGAGCAGTACTTC.

The rearrangement uses TRBV6-5 and TRBJ2-5; 10 nucleotides align to TRBD2. This CDR3 spans 15 amino acids. V lost 4 bases, J lost 2 bases, and 4 bases stayed unmatched. Germline V lookup: CDR1 MNHEY, CDR2 SVGAGI. The CDR3 DNA sequence: TGTGCCAGCAGTTTCTCTAGCGGGGGTCAAGAGACCCAGTACTTC. Amino acids: CASSFSSGGQETQYF.

V usage is TRBV19 and J usage is TRBJ2-5, with a tentative D call TRBD2 (6 bases). There are 15 residues in the CDR3. With 5 bases removed from V and 4 bases from J, the gap between germline ends came to 17 bases. Germline V gene sequence: CDR1 LNHDA, CDR2 SQIVND (reference sequence). Written as DNA, the CDR3 is TGTGCCAGTAGTCCCCCGGATGGAGGGGTAGAGACCCAGTACTTC. Translated: CASSPPDGGVETQYF.

The chain recombines TRBV10-2 with TRBJ2-7; D unclear. The CDR3 loop spans 13 amino acids. The germline gives CDR1 WSHSY, CDR2 SAAADI. Trimming removed 4 bases from V and 3 bases from J, with 10 bases in between. CDR3 protein: CASSGPFGYEQYF. For the CDR3, the DNA is TGCGCCAGCAGTGGCCCATTCGGCTACGAGCAGTACTTC.

The chain is built from TRBV9 and TRBJ2-3, with 9 bases matching TRBD1. Per germline, CDR1 SGDLS and CDR2 YYNGEE. The J segment lost 4 bases and the V segment lost 4 bases, leaving 4 bases of the junction unmatched. This CDR3 spans 14 amino acids. Written as DNA, the CDR3 is TGTGCCAGCAGCCCTCGACAGGGGGCAGATACGCAGTATTTT. Translated, it gives CASSPRQGADTQYF. Drawing the rest from reference TRBV9 and TRBJ2-3, the complete variable domain is DSGVTQTPKHLITATGQRVTLRCSPRSGDLSVYWYQQSLDQGLQFLIQYYNGEERAKGNILERFSAQQFPDLHSELNLSSLELGDSALYFCASSPRQGADTQYFGPGTRLTVL.

The rearrangement joins TRBV5-4 to TRBJ2-7, with a possible D match to TRBD2 (6 bases). There are 12 residues in the CDR3. V shed 4 bases and J shed 5 bases, with 10 bases lying between them. Germline-derived CDR1 and CDR2 are SGHNT and YYREEE (reference sequence). CDR3 in DNA: TGTGCCAGCAGCCGTGGGGAGGACGAGCAGTACTTC. Encoded protein: CASSRGEDEQYF.

The CDR3 coding sequence is TGCGCCAGCAGCTCCGGACAGACTCAAGAGACCCAGTACTTC. Its protein is CASSSGQTQETQYF. This rearrangement joins TRBV5-1 to TRBJ2-5; the D gene is possibly TRBD1 (6 bases). The CDR3 has 14 amino acids. Trimming removed 3 bases from V and 2 bases from J, with 11 bases in between. Germline CDR1 reads SGHRS; CDR2 reads YFSETQ.

The chain employs TRBV27 and TRBJ2-7; no clear D gene. V lost 4 bases to trimming and J lost 1 base, with 11 bases between them. Germline V gene data show CDR1 as MNHEY and CDR2 as SMNVEV (reference sequence). The CDR3 spans 14 residues. CDR3 nucleotide sequence: TGTGCCAGCAGTTCCTACCTCGATTCCTACGAGCAGTACTTC. Translation: CASSSYLDSYEQYF.

This chain uses TRBV1 with TRBJ1-2; the table's D call TRBD1 went unverified against the DNA. TRBV1 is flagged as a pseudogene. There are 18 residues in the CDR3. The CDR3 sequence: CTSSQVKLKTGGAGGYTF. As DNA, the CDR3 is TGCACCAGCAGCCAAGTAAAGCTCAAGACAGGGGGCGCAGGAGGCTACACCTTC.

The chain is built from TRBV28 and TRBJ1-2; 9 bases fit TRBD1. V was clipped by 1 base and J by 7 bases; unmatched bases: 7. The CDR3 sequence is 15 residues long. Germline assignment: CDR1 MDHEN and CDR2 SYDVKM. DNA for the CDR3: TGTGCCAGCAGTTTATCGTGGACAGGGGAGTCTGGCTACACCTTC. Encoded protein: CASSLSWTGESGYTF.

The gene calls are TRBV7-9 and TRBJ2-2; TRBD1 matches at 11 bases. This CDR3 is built from 16 residues. From germline, CDR1 is SEHNR and CDR2 FQNEAQ (reference sequence). After removal of 5 bases from V and 7 bases from J, the junction contained 9 bases not matched to a gene. The CDR3 DNA reads TGTGCCAGCAGCAACTACTTGGGACAGGGGGACGGGGAGCTGTTTTTT. Its protein product is CASSNYLGQGDGELFF.

This clone was counted a single time. This rearrangement joins TRBV11-2 to TRBJ1-1, with 7 bases identical to TRBD1. The CDR3 sequence is 14 residues long. The V gene's germline CDR1 is SGHAT and CDR2 FQNNGV. The ends lost 5 bases at V and 4 bases at J; junction bases unmatched: 7. The CDR3 nucleotides are TGTGCCAGCAGCCAGTACAGGGGAGGCACTGAAGCTTTCTTT. Translating gives CASSQYRGGTEAFF.

This clone was detected once. This chain uses TRBV6-5 with TRBJ1-4, with D perhaps matching TRBD1 (5 bases). The CDR3 covers 15 residues. CDR1 MNHEY and CDR2 SVGAGI come from the germline V gene. V was pared by 5 bases and J by 5 bases, with 15 bases between. The CDR3 here is CASSRLGAQNEKLFF. Here the CDR3 DNA reads TGTGCCAGCAGTCGCTTAGGGGCTCAAAATGAAAAACTGTTTTTT.

The sample holds a few counts of this clone. V and J are TRBV19 and TRBJ2-2; the match to TRBD1 covers 9 bases. The germline V gene encodes CDR1 LNHDA and CDR2 SQIVND (reference sequence). The V gene end was trimmed by 5 bases and the J gene end by 3 bases; junction bases not matched to a gene: 4. This CDR3 comprises 15 residues. CDR3 amino acids: CASSGRTGDTGELFF. Written as DNA, the CDR3 is TGTGCCAGTAGTGGGAGGACAGGGGACACCGGGGAGCTGTTTTTT.

The V and J genes are TRBV5-1 and TRBJ2-3, with TRBD2 matching 10 bases. The CDR3 consists of 15 residues. Germline trimming cut 4 bases from V and 2 bases from J; bases unmatched to any gene: 4. CDR1 is SGHRS, CDR2 YFSETQ, per germline. The CDR3: CASSVSGGLTDTQYF. The CDR3 DNA reads as TGCGCCAGCAGCGTTAGCGGGGGGCTCACAGATACGCAGTATTTT.

The chain is built from TRBV30 and TRBJ2-2, with a possible D match to TRBD1 (6 bases). CDR1 and CDR2 from the germline V gene are GTSNPN and SVGIG (reference sequence). The CDR3 sequence is 15 residues long. V dropped 0 bases and J dropped 5 bases, with 13 bases sitting between them. The CDR3 DNA reads TGTGCCTGGAGTGTACCAACAGGGCAGACCGGGGAGCTGTTTTTT. Translation: CAWSVPTGQTGELFF.

This chain links TRBV7-2 with TRBJ2-7, with unresolved D. The CDR3 has 14 residues. The germline CDR1 and CDR2 sequences are SGHTA and FQGNSA. V was pared by 1 base and J by 0 bases, with 7 bases between. The CDR3 DNA reads TGTGCCAGCAGCTTAGAAGTGAGCTCCTACGAGCAGTACTTC. This sequence encodes CASSLEVSSYEQYF. Drawing the rest from reference TRBV7-2 and TRBJ2-7, the complete variable domain is GAGVSQSPSNKVTEKGKDVELRCDPISGHTALYWYRQSLGQGLEFLIYFQGNSAPDKSGLPSDRFSAERTGGSVSTLTIQRTQQEDSAVYLCASSLEVSSYEQYFGPGTRLTVT.